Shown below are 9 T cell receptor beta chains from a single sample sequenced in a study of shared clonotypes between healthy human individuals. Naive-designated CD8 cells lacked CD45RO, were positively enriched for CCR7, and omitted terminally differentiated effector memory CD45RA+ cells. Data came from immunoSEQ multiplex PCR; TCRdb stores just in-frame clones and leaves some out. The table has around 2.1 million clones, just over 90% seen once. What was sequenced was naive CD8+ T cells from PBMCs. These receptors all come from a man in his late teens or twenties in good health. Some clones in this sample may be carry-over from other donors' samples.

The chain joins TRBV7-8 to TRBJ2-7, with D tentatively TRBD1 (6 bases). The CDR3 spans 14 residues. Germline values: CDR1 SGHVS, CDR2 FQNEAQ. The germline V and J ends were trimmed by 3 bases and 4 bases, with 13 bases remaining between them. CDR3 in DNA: TGTGCCAGCAGCTTGGGGACACCGGCTTACGAGCAGTACTTC. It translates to CASSLGTPAYEQYF. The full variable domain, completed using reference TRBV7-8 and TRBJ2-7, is GAGVSQSPRYKVAKRGQDVALRCDPISGHVSLFWYQQALGQGPEFLTYFQNEAQLDKSGLPSDRFFAERPEGSVSTLKIQRTQQEDSAVYLCASSLGTPAYEQYFGPGTRLTVT.

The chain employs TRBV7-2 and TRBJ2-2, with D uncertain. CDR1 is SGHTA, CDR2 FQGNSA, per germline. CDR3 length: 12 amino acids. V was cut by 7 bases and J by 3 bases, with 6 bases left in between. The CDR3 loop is CASIRDTGELFF. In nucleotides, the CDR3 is TGTGCCAGCATTCGAGACACCGGGGAGCTGTTTTTT.

CDR3 amino acids: CASSYRTTGGDGYTF. CDR3 DNA sequence: TGTGCCAGCAGTTACAGAACTACCGGGGGAGATGGCTACACCTTC. The V and J genes are TRBV6-5 and TRBJ1-2, with TRBD1 as a possible D gene (5 bases). The CDR3 has 15 amino acids. V gave up 2 bases and J gave up 6 bases, with 16 bases separating them. The germline gives CDR1 MNHEY, CDR2 SVGAGI.

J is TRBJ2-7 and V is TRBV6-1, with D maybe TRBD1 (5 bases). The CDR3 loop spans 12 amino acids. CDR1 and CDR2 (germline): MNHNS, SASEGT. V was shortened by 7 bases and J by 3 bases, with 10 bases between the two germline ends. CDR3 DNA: TGTGCCAGCAAGGACATCTTCTACGAGCAGTACTTC. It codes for CASKDIFYEQYF.

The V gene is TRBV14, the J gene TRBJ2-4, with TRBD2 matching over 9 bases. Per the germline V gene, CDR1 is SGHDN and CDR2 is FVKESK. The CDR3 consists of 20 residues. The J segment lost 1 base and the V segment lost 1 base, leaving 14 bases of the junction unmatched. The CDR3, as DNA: TGTGCCAGCAGCCAAGGTCGATCTGTGGCGGGAGGGCAGGCCAAAAACATTCAGTACTTC. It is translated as CASSQGRSVAGGQAKNIQYF.

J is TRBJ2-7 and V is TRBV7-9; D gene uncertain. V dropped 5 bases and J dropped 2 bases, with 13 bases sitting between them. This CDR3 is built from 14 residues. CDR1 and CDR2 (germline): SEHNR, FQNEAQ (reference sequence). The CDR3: CASSPLGPAYEQYF. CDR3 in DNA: TGTGCCAGCAGCCCCCTTGGGCCCGCCTACGAGCAGTACTTC.

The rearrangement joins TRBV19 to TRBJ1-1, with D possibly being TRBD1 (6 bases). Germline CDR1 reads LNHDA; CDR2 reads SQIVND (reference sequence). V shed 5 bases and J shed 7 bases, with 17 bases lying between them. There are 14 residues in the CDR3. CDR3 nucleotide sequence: TGTGCCAGTAGTGGTTACAGGGAGACTATTGAAGCTTTCTTT. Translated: CASSGYRETIEAFF.

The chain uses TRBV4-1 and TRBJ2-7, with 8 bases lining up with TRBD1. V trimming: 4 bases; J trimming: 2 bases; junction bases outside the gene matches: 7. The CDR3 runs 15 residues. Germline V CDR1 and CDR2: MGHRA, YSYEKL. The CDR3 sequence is CASSLLIQGAYEQYF. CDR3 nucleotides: TGCGCCAGCAGCCTCCTGATACAGGGGGCCTACGAGCAGTACTTC.

In nucleotides, the CDR3 is TGTGCCAGCGCCCTTATGCGCCGGGGGGCCTACAATGAGCAGTTCTTC. It specifies CASALMRRGAYNEQFF. The chain combines TRBV7-8 with TRBJ2-1; 7 bases match TRBD2. Germline loops: CDR1 SGHVS, CDR2 FQNEAQ. This CDR3 contains 16 residues. The junction had 12 bases not matched to a gene; V was cut back by 8 bases and J by 2 bases.